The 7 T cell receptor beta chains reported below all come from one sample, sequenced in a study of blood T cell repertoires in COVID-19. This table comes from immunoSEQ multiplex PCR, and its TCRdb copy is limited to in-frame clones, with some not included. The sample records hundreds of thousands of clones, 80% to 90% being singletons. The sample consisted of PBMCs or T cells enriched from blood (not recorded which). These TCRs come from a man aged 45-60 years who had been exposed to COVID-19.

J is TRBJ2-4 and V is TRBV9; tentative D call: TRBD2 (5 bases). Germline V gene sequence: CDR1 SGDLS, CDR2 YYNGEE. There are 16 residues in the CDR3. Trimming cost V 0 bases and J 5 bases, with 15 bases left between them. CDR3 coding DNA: TGTGCCAGCAGCGTAGGACTCTCTTCCGGGGAAAACATTCAGTACTTC. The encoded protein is CASSVGLSSGENIQYF.

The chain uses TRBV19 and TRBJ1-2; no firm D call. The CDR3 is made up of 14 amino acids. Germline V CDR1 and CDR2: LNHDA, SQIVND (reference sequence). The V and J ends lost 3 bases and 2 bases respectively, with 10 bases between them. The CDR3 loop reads CASSIWASNYGYTF. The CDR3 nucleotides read TGTGCCAGTAGTATTTGGGCCAGCAACTATGGCTACACCTTC.

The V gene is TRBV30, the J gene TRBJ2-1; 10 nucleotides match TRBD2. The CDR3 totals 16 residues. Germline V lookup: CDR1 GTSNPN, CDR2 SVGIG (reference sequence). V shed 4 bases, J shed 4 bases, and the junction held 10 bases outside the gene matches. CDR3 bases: TGTGCCTGGAACTCGACGAAGCGGGAGGGGTACAATGAGCAGTTCTTC. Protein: CAWNSTKREGYNEQFF.

This chain's CDR3 is CASSLRTGSNGYTF. The DNA of the CDR3 is TGCGCCAGCAGCCTTCGAACAGGGTCGAATGGCTACACCTTC. The chain has TRBV5-1 and TRBJ1-2, with a weak D call TRBD1 (6 bases). The CDR3 spans 14 residues. Germline V gene data show CDR1 as SGHRS and CDR2 as YFSETQ. Trimming pared 4 bases from V and 6 bases from J, leaving 16 bases between.

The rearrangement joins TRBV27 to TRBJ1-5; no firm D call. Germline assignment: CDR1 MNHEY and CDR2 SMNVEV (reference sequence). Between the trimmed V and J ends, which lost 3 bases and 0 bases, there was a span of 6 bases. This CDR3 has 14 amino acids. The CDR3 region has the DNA TGTGCCAGCAGTTTTGAGTCTAGCAATCAGCCCCAGCATTTT. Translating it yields CASSFESSNQPQHF.

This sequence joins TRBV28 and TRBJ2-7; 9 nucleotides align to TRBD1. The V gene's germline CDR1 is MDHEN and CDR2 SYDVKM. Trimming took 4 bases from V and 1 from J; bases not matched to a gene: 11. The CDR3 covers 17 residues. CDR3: CASSSGTGTGFSYEQYV. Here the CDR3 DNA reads TGTGCCAGCAGTTCGGGGACTGGGACAGGGTTTTCCTACGAGCAGTACGTC.

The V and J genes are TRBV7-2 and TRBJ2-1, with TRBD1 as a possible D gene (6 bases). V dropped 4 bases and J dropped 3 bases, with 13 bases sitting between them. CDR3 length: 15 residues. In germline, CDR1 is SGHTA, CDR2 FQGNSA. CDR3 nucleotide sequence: TGTGCCAGCAGCTCCGGGTGGGGGCACTACAATGAGCAGTTCTTC. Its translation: CASSSGWGHYNEQFF. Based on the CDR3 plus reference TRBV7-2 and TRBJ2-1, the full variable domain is GAGVSQSPSNKVTEKGKDVELRCDPISGHTALYWYRQSLGQGLEFLIYFQGNSAPDKSGLPSDRFSAERTGGSVSTLTIQRTQQEDSAVYLCASSSGWGHYNEQFFGPGTRLTVL.